These 5 T cell receptor beta chains were sequenced from one sample in a study of control samples from healthy donors and cancer patients. Profiling relied on immunoSEQ multiplex PCR, and the TCRdb table lists in-frame clones only, not all of them. The sample yields about 86,000 clones, 85% to 95% seen once. The sequencing input was blood. These receptors were collected from a woman under 40 in good health.

CDR3 sequence: CASSASQGGAAFF. As DNA, the CDR3 is TGTGCCAGCAGCGCCTCACAGGGGGGTGCGGCTTTCTTT. The chain is built from TRBV9 and TRBJ1-1; 8 bases match TRBD1. CDR3 length: 13 residues. The germline gives CDR1 SGDLS, CDR2 YYNGEE. V dropped 3 bases and J dropped 11; count of bases not matched to a gene: 9.

This chain joins TRBV15 and TRBJ2-3; possibly TRBD2 for D (6 bases). The V and J ends lost 5 bases and 4 bases respectively, with 16 bases between them. The CDR3 runs to 15 residues. Germline values: CDR1 LNHNV, CDR2 YYDKDF (reference sequence). CDR3 region: CATSGRLDGADTQYF. CDR3 nucleotides: TGTGCCACCAGCGGAAGACTAGACGGGGCAGATACGCAGTATTTT. The full variable domain, its missing parts supplied by reference TRBV15 and TRBJ2-3, is DAMVIQNPRYQVTQFGKPVTLSCSQTLNHNVMYWYQQKSSQAPKLLFHYYDKDFNNEADTPDNFQSRRPNTSFCFLDIRSPGLGDTAMYLCATSGRLDGADTQYFGPGTRLTVL.

The chain has TRBV10-3 and TRBJ1-1, with D tentatively TRBD1 (6 bases). The V gene lost 6 bases and the J gene lost 1 base, with 9 bases spanning the gap. This CDR3 is built from 13 residues. Germline assignment: CDR1 ENHRY and CDR2 SYGVKD. The CDR3 bases are TGTGCCATCAGGGGACACCCGAACACTGAAGCTTTCTTT. Residues: CAIRGHPNTEAFF.

In this sample, this clone turned up once. The chain couples TRBV12-3 or TRBV12-4 to TRBJ1-1; D possibly corresponds to TRBD1 (5 bases). The CDR3 contains 10 residues. V dropped 10 bases and J dropped 10 bases, with 13 bases sitting between them. CDR3 sequence (DNA): TGTGCCACGGGGGGGAGGAGAGCTTTCTTT. Protein sequence: CATGGRRAFF.

The J gene is TRBJ1-3, the V gene TRBV21-1; the DNA was not compared with TRBD1, the D call given in the table. TRBV21-1 is given as a pseudogene. This CDR3 has 19 residues. The CDR3 nucleotides are TGTGCCAGCAGCAAAAACGGACACGACTTCGCAGGATCTGGAAACACCATATATTTT. This codes for CASSKNGHDFAGSGNTIYF.